The entry below describes one T cell receptor (beta chain). This entry comes from a study of blood T cell repertoires in COVID-19. Sequencing was performed with immunoSEQ multiplex PCR; in TCRdb, only in-frame clones are kept and a portion is missing. The data hold 200,000 to 250,000 clones, with 80% observed a single time. V was trimmed by 3 bases and J by 0 bases, leaving 10 bases between them. The length of the CDR3 is 15 residues. Germline V gives CDR1 SNHLY, CDR2 FYNNEI. The sequence was obtained from a human donor in a cohort sampled during active COVID-19. Sequencing was performed on peripheral blood. The rearrangement links TRBV2 to TRBJ2-3, with D possibly TRBD2 on 6 matching bases. The CDR3 spells CASSDGGASTDTQYF. Here the CDR3 DNA reads TGTGCCAGCAGTGATGGCGGGGCGAGCACAGATACGCAGTATTTT. Filled out from reference TRBV2 and TRBJ2-3, the complete variable domain reads EPEVTQTPSHQVTQMGQEVILRCVPISNHLYFYWYRQILGQKVEFLVSFYNNEISEKSEIFDDQFSVERPDGSNFTLKIRSTKLEDSAMYFCASSDGGASTDTQYFGPGTRLTVL.